A selection of T cell receptor beta chains follows, all from one sample in a study of identical twins. TCRdb independently ran MiXCR on the 5' RACE reads; one entry per CDR3 protein. Here the sample spans some 760,000 distinct CDR3 sequences, 15% to 20% being singletons. A further study also used this sample, focusing on T cells expressing NK-cell markers.

Sequenced material: PBMCs. The receptor source for this set is a young woman in good health. CDR3s include the opening cysteine and the closing phenylalanine or tryptophan. Each record gives: J gene, V gene, clone size, D gene, CDR3 protein, CDR3 DNA. A D gene is named only where the DNA matches it firmly. Clone size appears in some rows only: once, few, many, or a class for an expanded clone.

TRBJ2-3	TRBV5-1	-	TRBD2	CASSGGLAGGEGTDTQYF	TGCGCCAGCAGCGGCGGACTAGCGGGAGGAGAGGGCACAGATACGCAGTATTTT
TRBJ2-3	TRBV18	-	TRBD2	CASSPPYERGNTDTQYF	TGTGCCAGCTCACCACCGTATGAGCGGGGGAACACAGATACGCAGTATTTT
TRBJ2-1	TRBV10-3	-	-	CAISELEGNEQFF	TGTGCCATCAGTGAGCTAGAAGGGAATGAGCAGTTCTTC
TRBJ1-2	TRBV2	-	-	CASSEHPNYGYTF	TGTGCCAGCAGTGAACACCCTAACTATGGCTACACCTTC
TRBJ1-3	TRBV21-1	few	-	CASSKWGTDIPGNTIYF	TGTGCCAGCAGCAAATGGGGGACAGACATACCTGGAAACACCATATATTTT
TRBJ2-2	TRBV12-3/TRBV12-4	-	TRBD2	CASSPGTSGSPGGELFF	TGTGCCAGCAGTCCCGGGACTAGCGGGAGTCCTGGCGGGGAGCTGTTTTTT
TRBJ2-3	TRBV20-1	-	-	CSARYGGNGDTQYF	TGCAGTGCTAGATACGGGGGAAATGGAGATACGCAGTATTTT
TRBJ2-3	TRBV12-3/TRBV12-4	-	-	CASRSSGDTDTQYF	TGTGCCAGCAGATCGTCAGGTGACACAGATACGCAGTATTTT
TRBJ1-1	TRBV6-1	few	-	CASANTGGYTEAFF	TGTGCCAGCGCCAACACCGGGGGCTACACTGAAGCTTTCTTT
TRBJ2-3	TRBV12-3/TRBV12-4	few	-	CASSFTGRKSDTQYF	TGTGCCAGCAGCTTCACAGGGAGGAAGTCAGATACGCAGTATTTT
TRBJ1-3	TRBV12-3/TRBV12-4	many	-	CASSFGGNTIYF	TGTGCCAGCAGTTTTGGGGGAAACACCATATATTTT
TRBJ2-3	TRBV12-3/TRBV12-4	-	-	CASSSGLTGTDTQYF	TGTGCCAGCAGTTCGGGACTTACAGGCACAGATACGCAGTATTTT
TRBJ2-3	TRBV7-9	few	TRBD1	CASSSPTGGNTDTQYF	TGTGCCAGCAGCTCGCCGACAGGGGGCAATACAGATACGCAGTATTTT
TRBJ1-1	TRBV20-1	few	-	CSALDRFEAFF	TGCAGTGCTCTTGACAGGTTTGAAGCTTTCTTT
TRBJ2-2	TRBV7-2	-	-	CASSYLDNTGELFF	TGTGCCAGCAGCTACTTAGACAACACCGGGGAGCTGTTTTTT
TRBJ2-7	TRBV29-1	few	-	CSVVINLSDEQYF	TGCAGCGTTGTAATTAATCTTTCGGACGAGCAGTACTTC
TRBJ2-7	TRBV20-1	few	-	CSARDRRTYEQYF	TGCAGTGCTAGAGACAGGAGAACCTACGAGCAGTACTTC
TRBJ2-3	TRBV20-1	few	-	CSARALRREPGRDTQYF	TGCAGTGCTAGAGCTCTCCGGCGTGAGCCGGGGAGAGATACGCAGTATTTT
TRBJ2-3	TRBV11-3	-	-	CASHQGDTQYF	TGTGCCAGCCACCAAGGGGACACGCAGTATTTT
TRBJ2-5	TRBV10-1	-	TRBD1	CASSPRQGFEGKETQYF	TGCGCCAGCAGCCCTAGACAGGGATTTGAGGGGAAGGAGACCCAGTACTTC
TRBJ2-1	TRBV25-1	few	-	CASRKSWGETPRSNEQFF	TGTGCCAGCAGGAAAAGTTGGGGGGAGACCCCGAGGAGCAATGAGCAGTTCTTC
TRBJ2-5	TRBV5-1	-	TRBD1	CASSLEQGAFKTQYF	TGCGCCAGCAGCTTGGAACAGGGGGCGTTTAAGACCCAGTACTTC
TRBJ2-1	TRBV25-1	-	TRBD2	CASSQTSGRNDHEQFF	TGTGCCAGCAGCCAGACTAGCGGGAGAAATGACCATGAGCAGTTCTTC
TRBJ2-3	TRBV7-2	few	-	CASSLGFITDTQYF	TGTGCCAGCAGCTTAGGATTTATAACAGATACGCAGTATTTT
TRBJ2-2	TRBV7-6	-	TRBD2	CASSMGLNTGELFF	TGTGCCAGCAGCATGGGACTAAACACCGGGGAGCTGTTTTTT
TRBJ2-3	TRBV12-3/TRBV12-4	many	-	CASSFQYTDTQYF	TGTGCCAGCAGCTTCCAGTACACAGATACGCAGTATTTT
TRBJ2-1	TRBV20-1	many	TRBD2	CSARGGGSYNEQFF	TGCAGTGCTAGAGGCGGGGGCTCCTACAATGAGCAGTTCTTC
TRBJ2-1	TRBV29-1	-	-	CSCTWGLSEQFF	TGCAGCTGCACATGGGGACTCAGCGAGCAGTTCTTC
TRBJ2-1	TRBV11-3	-	TRBD2	CASSLDLAGGRRQFF	TGTGCCAGCAGCTTAGATCTAGCGGGGGGGCGACGGCAGTTCTTC
TRBJ1-4	TRBV11-2	few	-	CASSSLRLKKEKLFF	TGTGCCAGCAGCTCCCTGCGGTTGAAGAAAGAAAAACTGTTTTTT
TRBJ1-5	TRBV20-1	few	-	CSARDRRRLNNQPQHF	TGCAGTGCTAGAGATCGACGCAGATTAAACAATCAGCCCCAGCATTTT
TRBJ2-3	TRBV20-1	once	-	CCARVGGGGTHTQYF	TGCTGTGCTAGAGTGGGAGGCGGGGGCACTCATACGCAGTATTTT
TRBJ1-6	TRBV11-1	many	-	CASSLKSTASRSYNSPLHF	TGTGCCAGCAGCTTAAAGTCAACGGCAAGTCGCTCCTATAATTCACCCCTCCACTTT
TRBJ2-2	TRBV12-3/TRBV12-4	few	-	CASFEGAGELFF	TGTGCCAGCTTCGAGGGTGCCGGGGAGCTGTTTTTT
TRBJ1-1	TRBV20-1	few	-	CSAKRQLNTEAFF	TGCAGTGCTAAGAGACAGTTGAACACTGAAGCTTTCTTT
TRBJ2-5	TRBV20-1	-	-	CSALVYETQYF	TGCAGTGCCCTGGTCTACGAGACCCAGTACTTC
TRBJ2-7	TRBV20-1	-	-	CSAATGDYEQYF	TGCAGTGCCGCGACGGGTGATTACGAGCAGTACTTC
TRBJ2-2	TRBV9	many	-	CASKGAGELFF	TGTGCCAGCAAAGGGGCCGGGGAGCTGTTTTTT
TRBJ2-7	TRBV30	-	-	CAWSPIGGEQYF	TGTGCCTGGAGTCCTATTGGCGGTGAGCAGTACTTC
TRBJ2-3	TRBV7-9	-	TRBD2	CASSLDGTSADTQYF	TGTGCCAGCAGCTTGGACGGGACTAGCGCAGATACGCAGTATTTT
TRBJ1-6	TRBV20-1	-	TRBD1	CSARDPRATGANSPLHF	TGCAGTGCTAGAGATCCACGGGCCACAGGGGCTAATTCACCCCTCCACTTT
TRBJ2-7	TRBV5-1	few	TRBD1	CASSSGTGNEQYF	TGCGCCAGCAGCTCGGGGACAGGGAACGAGCAGTACTTC
TRBJ2-7	TRBV27	-	TRBD1	CASRGRDRGYEQYF	TGTGCCAGCAGGGGTCGGGACAGGGGCTACGAGCAGTACTTC
TRBJ2-7	TRBV6-2/TRBV6-3	-	-	CASRPRLSYEQYF	TGTGCCAGCAGGCCCAGACTTTCCTACGAGCAGTACTTC
TRBJ2-3	TRBV6-2/TRBV6-3	-	-	CASSYRGLEDTQYF	TGTGCCAGCAGTTACCGGGGGTTGGAGGATACGCAGTATTTT
TRBJ2-1	TRBV27	-	-	CASSLLGKGWGNEQFF	TGTGCCAGCAGTTTACTCGGGAAGGGGTGGGGCAATGAGCAGTTCTTC
TRBJ2-4	TRBV7-2	-	TRBD2	CASSLTSVQNIQYF	TGTGCCAGCAGCTTGACTAGCGTTCAAAACATTCAGTACTTC
TRBJ2-1	TRBV20-1	few	-	CSASTGPYSYNEQFF	TGCAGTGCTTCTACGGGGCCATACTCCTACAATGAGCAGTTCTTC
TRBJ2-1	TRBV25-1	-	TRBD2	CASSVPSGGSYEQFF	TGTGCCAGCAGTGTACCTAGCGGGGGCAGCTATGAGCAGTTCTTC
TRBJ2-7	TRBV20-1	many	-	CSARDDRGHYEQYF	TGCAGTGCTAGAGACGATAGAGGGCACTACGAGCAGTACTTC
TRBJ2-6	TRBV29-1	few	-	CSVRLGWDDSGANVLTF	TGCAGCGTCCGACTAGGTTGGGATGACTCTGGGGCCAACGTCCTGACTTTC
TRBJ2-3	TRBV7-2	-	TRBD2	CASEAGVTQYF	TGTGCCAGCGAAGCGGGAGTTACGCAGTATTTT